The clone carrying this T cell receptor beta chain was picked up many times. The gene symbols are mouse symbols. The CDR3 end is not reached by the read, which stops 4 residues before it; the germline J gene fills it in. After isolation, RNA underwent reverse transcription to generate cDNA as the sequencing template. The data were produced by immunoSEQ multiplex PCR, yet TCRdb's version contains in-frame clones alone and is incomplete. The sample includes 8,300 or so clones, none of them occurring once. CDR1 NNHDY and CDR2 SYVADS come from the germline V gene. The V gene end was trimmed by 0 bases and the J gene end by 0 bases; junction bases not matched to a gene: 0. The CDR3 consists of 16 residues. Markers used for sorting pooled cutaneous lymph node cells were CD4, CD8alpha, NKG2D, NKG2ACE and others. This sample was included in a study of CD8+ T cells in alopecia areata.

This sequence joins TRBV13-3 and TRBJ2-3; TRBD2 matches 11 bases. The sequenced sample was CD8+ T cells sorted from a lymph node. This receptor was taken from a C3H/HeJ mouse with alopecia areata. MHC haplotype: H2-k. CDR3 DNA (partial): TGTGCCAGCAGTGATGGGACTGGGGGGAGTGCAGAA. This translates into CASSDGTGGSAE. The whole CDR3 reads CASSDGTGGSAETLYF.